A single sample is the source of the 21 T cell receptor beta chains below, sequenced in a study of T cells in Graves' hyperthyroidism and ophthalmopathy. RNA transcripts were the template for amplifying TCR beta CDR3 regions. HTBI primers were employed in a first-round RT-PCR of the TCR CDR3. TCRdb itself ran the multiplex PCR reads through MiXCR, one entry per CDR3 protein. The repertoire holds around 300,000 distinct CDR3 sequences, with 15% as singletons. Sequencing was done on a sample of blood. The receptors stem from a woman aged 50 to 65 with Graves' hyperthyroidism that later progressed to Graves' ophthalmopathy.

The chain uses TRBV10-3 and TRBJ1-2, with 7 bases identical to TRBD1. J was trimmed by 0 bases and V by 2 bases; bases with no gene match: 6. This CDR3 region has 16 residues. Per the germline V gene, CDR1 is ENHRY and CDR2 is SYGVKD. The CDR3 sequence: CAISEPTGPTNYGYTF. DNA of the CDR3: TGTGCCATCAGTGAGCCGACAGGGCCAACTAACTATGGCTACACCTTC.

This clonotype was detected ten times or more. The chain couples TRBV12-3 or TRBV12-4 to TRBJ1-4, with D uncertain. CDR3 length: 11 amino acids. V dropped 2 bases and J dropped 11 bases, with 6 bases sitting between them. CDR3 in amino acids: CASSLKAKLFF. The CDR3 nucleotides read TGTGCCAGCAGTTTAAAGGCGAAACTGTTTTTT.

This clonotype has a count of ten or more. The V gene is TRBV12-3 or TRBV12-4, the J gene TRBJ1-3, with a weak D call TRBD1 (5 bases). CDR3 size: 12 residues. The germline V and J ends were trimmed by 9 bases and 2 bases, with 8 bases remaining between them. CDR3 nucleotides: TGTGCCAGTGGGGCAGCTGGAAACACCATATATTTT. As protein: CASGAAGNTIYF.

The chain joins TRBV10-3 to TRBJ1-6, with a tentative D call TRBD1 (5 bases). The germline gives CDR1 ENHRY, CDR2 SYGVKD. The CDR3 length is 14 residues. V was shortened by 4 bases and J by 5 bases, with 9 bases between the two germline ends. The CDR3 is CAISGIRDNSPLHF. The CDR3 DNA reads TGTGCCATCAGTGGGATCAGGGATAATTCACCCCTCCACTTT.

This clonotype was seen at least ten times. This chain links TRBV28 with TRBJ1-3, with D maybe TRBD1 (5 bases). Germline V gene lookup returns CDR1 MDHEN and CDR2 SYDVKM. This CDR3 region has 15 residues. Trimming shortened V by 6 bases and J by 0 bases, and 12 bases separated the two germline ends. This chain's CDR3 is CASRAQASSGNTIYF. The CDR3 DNA follows: TGTGCCAGCAGGGCACAGGCCTCCTCTGGAAACACCATATATTTT.

The table lists this clonotype with many counts. The gene calls are TRBV7-9 and TRBJ1-5; D is possibly TRBD1 (6 bases). The CDR3 contains 15 residues. V was cut by 4 bases and J by 2 bases, with 12 bases left in between. Germline loops: CDR1 SEHNR, CDR2 FQNEAQ (reference sequence). CDR3 loop: CASSSGVKRNQPQHF. CDR3 coding DNA: TGTGCCAGCAGCTCAGGGGTGAAACGCAATCAGCCCCAGCATTTT.

This clonotype was observed many times. This rearrangement joins TRBV28 to TRBJ2-7; TRBD1 agrees at 7 bases. Germline V gene data show CDR1 as MDHEN and CDR2 as SYDVKM. V trimming: 4 bases; J trimming: 0 bases; junction bases outside the gene matches: 12. The CDR3 spans 17 residues. CDR3 protein: CASSSLTGSTFSYEQYF. CDR3 in DNA: TGTGCCAGCAGTTCCCTGACAGGGTCAACCTTCTCCTACGAGCAGTACTTC.

This clonotype was seen at least ten times. The V call is TRBV29-1, the J call TRBJ2-5, with 9 bases identical to TRBD2. Germline loops: CDR1 SQVTM, CDR2 ANQGSEA. The CDR3 length is 15 residues. V shed 5 bases, J shed 9 bases, and the junction held 16 bases outside the gene matches. The CDR3 region is CSVTTGTSQTGAQYF. CDR3 in DNA: TGCAGCGTTACCACCGGGACTAGCCAGACGGGGGCCCAGTACTTC.

The rearrangement uses TRBV12-5 and TRBJ2-3, with 9 bases matching TRBD2. V lost 6 bases to trimming and J lost 2 bases; unmatched junction nucleotides: 6. Germline V lookup: CDR1 LGHNT, CDR2 FRNRAP. CDR3 size: 15 residues. This chain's CDR3 is CASGSSGILTDTQYF. CDR3 in DNA: TGTGCTAGTGGCTCTAGCGGGATTCTCACAGATACGCAGTATTTT.

A few counts support this clonotype. This rearrangement joins TRBV9 to TRBJ1-1; no clear D gene. Germline CDR1 SGDLS, CDR2 YYNGEE. The CDR3 loop spans 13 amino acids. The V end was cut by 3 bases, the J end by 4 bases, with 10 bases between. The CDR3 DNA reads as TGTGCCAGCAGCGAACGGCTCGGCACTGAAGCTTTCTTT. This codes for CASSERLGTEAFF.

The table lists this clonotype with many counts. V is TRBV6-1 and J is TRBJ2-5; D is ambiguous. Trimming cost V 2 bases and J 5 bases, with 6 bases left between them. Germline CDR1 and CDR2: MNHNS and SASEGT. The CDR3 extends over 12 amino acids. In nucleotides, the CDR3 is TGTGCCAGCAGTGAATTGGGGGAGACCCAGTACTTC. It yields the protein CASSELGETQYF.

Comments on this clonotype: A much larger clone lies one base from this, so it may be a read error. The chain joins TRBV28 to TRBJ2-7; 11 nucleotides line up with TRBD2. V was pared by 10 bases and J by 3 bases, with 8 bases of the junction left unmatched. The CDR3 sequence is 14 residues long. Germline-derived CDR1 and CDR2 are MDHEN and SYDVKM. The CDR3 DNA sequence: TGTGCCAACAAAAGACTAGCGGGGATCTACGAGCAGTACTTC. As protein: CANKRLAGIYEQYF.

There are a few counts of this clonotype. The chain recombines TRBV7-9 with TRBJ1-1; D possibly corresponds to TRBD1 (6 bases). Per the germline V gene, CDR1 is SEHNR and CDR2 is FQNEAQ (reference sequence). Trimming pared 2 bases from V and 7 bases from J, leaving 11 bases between. The CDR3 totals 13 residues. The CDR3 DNA sequence: TGTGCCAGCAGCTTATTGGGGGCGAGTGAAGCTTTCTTT. Residues: CASSLLGASEAFF.

This clonotype appeared many times. V usage is TRBV2 and J usage is TRBJ2-4, with D maybe TRBD2 (5 bases). This CDR3 contains 14 residues. CDR1 and CDR2 from the germline V gene are SNHLY and FYNNEI. Trimming took 5 bases from V and 4 from J, leaving 12 bases between them. CDR3 amino acids: CASSKIRDKNIQYF. Here the CDR3 DNA reads TGTGCCAGCAGTAAGATCCGGGATAAAAACATTCAGTACTTC. The variable domain in full, completed from reference TRBV2 and TRBJ2-4, reads EPEVTQTPSHQVTQMGQEVILRCVPISNHLYFYWYRQILGQKVEFLVSFYNNEISEKSEIFDDQFSVERPDGSNFTLKIRSTKLEDSAMYFCASSKIRDKNIQYFGAGTRLSVL.

The rearrangement joins TRBV9 to TRBJ1-1; a weak D match, TRBD1 (6 bases). Trimming removed 4 bases at V and 4 bases at J, with 14 bases between. This CDR3 has 14 residues. The germline V gene encodes CDR1 SGDLS and CDR2 YYNGEE. The CDR3 spells CASSPYRDPTEAFF. The CDR3 coding sequence is TGTGCCAGCAGCCCTTACAGGGACCCCACTGAAGCTTTCTTT.

There are many counts of this clonotype. The gene calls are TRBV7-3 and TRBJ2-7; D ambiguous. Trimming shortened V by 5 bases and J by 1 base, and 15 bases separated the two germline ends. Germline V lookup: CDR1 SGHTA, CDR2 FQGTGA. This CDR3 contains 15 residues. The DNA for the CDR3 is TGTGCCAGCAGCCCTTCCGGGTCTCTATCCTACGAGCAGTACTTC. This translates into CASSPSGSLSYEQYF.

This clonotype has a count of ten or more. The V gene is TRBV7-3, the J gene TRBJ1-1, with 7 bases that match TRBD1. The CDR3 is made up of 17 amino acids. Germline V CDR1 and CDR2: SGHTA, FQGTGA. J gave up 3 bases and V 1 base, and 11 bases lay outside the gene matches. CDR3 bases: TGTGCCAGCAGCTTAATAGGGCATGGCAGGGGGTACACTGAAGCTTTCTTT. This sequence encodes CASSLIGHGRGYTEAFF.

The CDR3 is CASSLGVAVQETQYF. DNA of the CDR3: TGTGCCAGCAGCTTAGGGGTAGCGGTCCAAGAGACCCAGTACTTC. The V call is TRBV7-8, the J call TRBJ2-5; D is possibly TRBD2 (6 bases). CDR1 SGHVS and CDR2 FQNEAQ come from the germline V gene. The germline V and J ends were trimmed by 1 base and 1 base, with 10 bases remaining between them. The CDR3 loop spans 15 amino acids.

J is TRBJ2-1 and V is TRBV19; 8 bases agree with TRBD2. V was clipped by 7 bases and J by 7 bases; unmatched bases: 9. CDR1 and CDR2 from the germline V gene are LNHDA and SQIVND (reference sequence). The CDR3 sequence is 14 residues long. The CDR3 coding sequence is TGTGCCAGTACCTATTTTTCGGGAGGGAATGAGCAGTTCTTC. It specifies CASTYFSGGNEQFF.

V usage is TRBV24-1 and J usage is TRBJ2-3; 7 nucleotides line up with TRBD1. J lost 0 bases, V lost 3 bases, and 8 bases had no gene match. Germline V gene lookup returns CDR1 KGHDR and CDR2 SFDVKD. CDR3 length equals 17 residues. CDR3 coding DNA: TGTGCCACCAGTGATCTATCCGGGACAGAGAGCACAGATACGCAGTATTTT. Protein product: CATSDLSGTESTDTQYF.

This clonotype was detected ten times or more. This rearrangement joins TRBV9 to TRBJ2-1, with TRBD2 matching 7 bases. The germline V gene has CDR1 SGDLS and CDR2 YYNGEE. The CDR3 spans 15 residues. The V segment lost 0 bases and the J segment 2 bases; nucleotides outside the gene matches: 2. CDR3 sequence (DNA): TGTGCCAGCAGCGTAGGCGGGACTACCTACAATGAGCAGTTCTTC. It translates to CASSVGGTTYNEQFF.